Below are 6 T cell receptor beta chains sequenced from a single sample in a study of T-cell memory formation after mild COVID-19 (dated by TCRdb to the early 2020s). The library was generated by 5' RACE. Sequencer: Illumina NovaSeq 6000. The public reads were reprocessed in TCRdb via fastp at Q25 and MiXCR, keeping in-frame beta chains. Every entry covers one CDR3 protein and lists the most common genes and DNA from its rows. The sample table records hundreds of thousands of distinct CDR3 sequences; roughly 20% of these occur just once. The leading ten clones occupy roughly an eighth of the sample. What was sequenced was PBMCs or a T cell subset sorted from them (not recorded which). These receptors came from an adult woman who had mild COVID-19 (a few samples of this study predate the infection). The sample titles of this study are shuffled in the database, so cell type and time point are left out; the donor was told from shared clones.

In its sample, this clonotype was seen a few times. CDR3 DNA: TGTGCCAGCAGTCCTTCAACAGGGCGGGTGAACACTGAAGCTTTCTTT. Its translation: CASSPSTGRVNTEAFF. This sequence joins TRBV6-6 and TRBJ1-1, with D possibly TRBD1 on 6 matching bases. This CDR3 contains 16 residues. Trimming left V 5 bases short and J 0 bases short, with 16 bases between. The germline V gene has CDR1 MNHNY and CDR2 SVGAGI (reference sequence).

The chain has TRBV15 and TRBJ2-7; 10 bases fit TRBD2. Losses at the gene ends were 1 base for V and 4 bases for J; bases not matched to a gene: 4. Germline assignment: CDR1 LNHNV and CDR2 YYDKDF (reference sequence). This CDR3 spans 15 amino acids. Written as DNA, the CDR3 is TGTGCCACCAGCAGAGGGGGACTAGCGCCGTACGAGCAGTACTTC. It translates to CATSRGGLAPYEQYF.

This clonotype turned up a few times. This rearrangement joins TRBV3-1 to TRBJ2-7, with TRBD2 matching 10 bases. After removal of 4 bases from V and 7 bases from J, the junction contained 13 bases not matched to a gene. Germline V gene sequence: CDR1 LGHDT, CDR2 YNNKEL (reference sequence). This CDR3 is built from 16 residues. The chain's CDR3 is CASSLEELAGVGEQYF. The CDR3 DNA reads TGTGCCAGCAGCCTTGAGGAGCTAGCGGGAGTCGGGGAGCAGTACTTC.

This chain uses TRBV7-2 with TRBJ1-4, with unresolved D. The CDR3 runs to 13 residues. V was cut by 4 bases and J by 8 bases, with 11 bases left in between. The germline gives CDR1 SGHTA, CDR2 FQGNSA. CDR3 in amino acids: CASSWKAGEKLFF. DNA of the CDR3: TGTGCCAGCAGCTGGAAAGCGGGCGAAAAACTGTTTTTT.

This sequence joins TRBV7-6 and TRBJ2-2; 9 nucleotides line up with TRBD1. V trimming: 6 bases; J trimming: 6 bases; junction bases outside the gene matches: 11. The germline gives CDR1 SGHVS, CDR2 FNYEAQ. CDR3 size: 16 residues. The CDR3 bases are TGTGCCAGCAGATCGCCGGGACAGGGAAGGTCCGGGGAGCTGTTTTTT. Translating gives CASRSPGQGRSGELFF. Filled out from reference TRBV7-6 and TRBJ2-2, the complete variable domain reads GAGVSQSPRYKVTKRGQDVALRCDPISGHVSLYWYRQALGQGPEFLTYFNYEAQQDKSGLPNDRFSAERPEGSISTLTIQRTEQRDSAMYRCASRSPGQGRSGELFFGEGSRLTVL.

This clonotype has just a few counts. The V and J genes are TRBV27 and TRBJ2-1; D is tentatively TRBD1 or TRBD2 (5 bases each). V dropped 5 bases and J dropped 5 bases, with 16 bases sitting between them. CDR1 MNHEY and CDR2 SMNVEV come from the germline V gene (reference sequence). The CDR3 is made up of 15 amino acids. CDR3 residues: CASSLWDPRDNEQFF. For the CDR3, the DNA is TGTGCCAGCAGTCTCTGGGACCCGAGGGACAATGAGCAGTTCTTC.